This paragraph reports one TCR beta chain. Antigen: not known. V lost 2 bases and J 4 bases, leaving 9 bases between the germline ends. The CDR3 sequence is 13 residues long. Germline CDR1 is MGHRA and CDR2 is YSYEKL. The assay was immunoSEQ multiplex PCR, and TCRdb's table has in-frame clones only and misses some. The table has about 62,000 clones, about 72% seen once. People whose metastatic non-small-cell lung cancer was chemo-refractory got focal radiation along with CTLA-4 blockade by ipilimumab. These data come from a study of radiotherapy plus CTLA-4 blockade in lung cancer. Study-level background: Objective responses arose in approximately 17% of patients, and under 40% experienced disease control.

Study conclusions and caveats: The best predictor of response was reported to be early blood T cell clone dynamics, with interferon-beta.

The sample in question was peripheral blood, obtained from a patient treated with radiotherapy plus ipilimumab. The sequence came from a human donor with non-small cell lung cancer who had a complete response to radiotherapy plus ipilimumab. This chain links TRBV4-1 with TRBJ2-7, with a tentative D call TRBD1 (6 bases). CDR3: CASSQRTEYEQYF. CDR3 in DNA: TGCGCCAGCAGCCAAAGGACAGAATACGAGCAGTACTTC.